A single sample is the source of the 32 T cell receptor beta chains below, sequenced in a study of blood T cell repertoires in COVID-19. The method was immunoSEQ multiplex PCR; TCRdb's version includes in-frame clones alone and lacks a portion of them. The sample holds about 380,000 clones, around 87% seen once. The source material was PBMCs or T cells enriched from blood (not recorded which). The receptors originated from a man in his thirties or forties who had recovered from COVID-19.

This clone was seen just once. The chain links TRBV4-2 to TRBJ1-4; 7 bases line up with TRBD1. J gave up 3 bases and V 5 bases, and 6 bases lay outside the gene matches. Germline V gives CDR1 LGHNA, CDR2 YNFKEQ. This CDR3 spans 15 amino acids. CDR3 region: CASSSRQGPNEKLFF. CDR3 sequence (DNA): TGTGCCAGCAGCTCCAGACAGGGTCCTAATGAAAAACTGTTTTTT.

The chain employs TRBV3-1 (or the pseudogene TRBV3-2) and TRBJ1-2; 8 bases line up with TRBD1. Trimming removed 4 bases from V and 5 bases from J; junction bases left unmatched: 6. From germline, CDR1 is LGHDT and CDR2 YNNKEL (reference sequence). CDR3 length equals 14 residues. In nucleotides, the CDR3 is TGTGCCAGCAGCCCCCCGGGGGACAGGTATGGCTACACCTTC. The encoded protein is CASSPPGDRYGYTF.

In its sample, this clone was seen once. The chain joins TRBV3-1 (or the pseudogene TRBV3-2) to TRBJ2-1; D possibly corresponds to TRBD2 (6 bases). This CDR3 has 12 amino acids. Per the germline V gene, CDR1 is LGHDT and CDR2 is YNNKEL (reference sequence). Trimming took 4 bases from V and 6 from J, leaving 7 bases between them. The DNA of the CDR3 is TGTGCCAGCAGCCTCGGGGGCAATGAGCAGTTCTTC. Translation gives CASSLGGNEQFF.

This clone was recorded a few times. This chain uses TRBV9 with TRBJ2-1; 9 bases agree with TRBD2. This CDR3 is built from 16 residues. J was trimmed by 7 bases and V by 4 bases; bases with no gene match: 12. The germline V gene has CDR1 SGDLS and CDR2 YYNGEE. DNA for the CDR3: TGTGCCAGCAGCCCCACCCGCCTAGCGGGGAATAATGAGCAGTTCTTC. This sequence encodes CASSPTRLAGNNEQFF.

This clone appeared once. The J gene is TRBJ1-2, the V gene TRBV24-1, with a possible D match to TRBD1 (5 bases). Germline V gene sequence: CDR1 KGHDR, CDR2 SFDVKD. Trimming took off 10 bases at V and 6 bases at J, with 5 bases between the two ends. This CDR3 comprises 9 residues. The CDR3 is CATGDGYTF. CDR3 DNA sequence: TGTGCCACAGGGGATGGCTACACCTTC.

The V call is TRBV19, the J call TRBJ1-1; D not resolved. The CDR3 contains 15 residues. Germline V gene sequence: CDR1 LNHDA, CDR2 SQIVND (reference sequence). Deletions cut 5 bases from V and 0 bases from J, with 13 bases between. This chain's CDR3 is CASSPQTSLNTEAFF. The CDR3 nucleotides are TGTGCCAGTAGTCCTCAGACAAGCTTGAACACTGAAGCTTTCTTT.

The V call is TRBV6-6, the J call TRBJ1-2; 7 nucleotides agree with TRBD1. With V trimmed by 2 bases and J by 6 bases, 3 bases remained unmatched. Germline V CDR1 and CDR2: MNHNY, SVGAGI (reference sequence). The CDR3 consists of 13 residues. Here the CDR3 DNA reads TGTGCCAGCAGTTACGACGACAGGGATGGCTACACCTTC. The encoded protein is CASSYDDRDGYTF.

This sequence joins TRBV3-1 (or the pseudogene TRBV3-2) and TRBJ2-2; TRBD2 agrees at 8 bases. CDR1 LGHDT and CDR2 YNNKEL come from the germline V gene (reference sequence). J gave up 4 bases and V 4 bases, and 8 bases lay outside the gene matches. This CDR3 spans 16 amino acids. In DNA form, the CDR3 reads TGTGCCAGCAGCCTAACCAGCGGGGGATTCACCGGGGAGCTGTTTTTT. Protein sequence: CASSLTSGGFTGELFF.

The chain links TRBV7-9 to TRBJ1-1; D is uncertain. The V end was cut by 3 bases, the J end by 0 bases, with 11 bases between. The V gene's germline CDR1 is SEHNR and CDR2 FQNEAQ (reference sequence). This CDR3 is built from 15 residues. The chain's CDR3 is CASSLVETLNTEAFF. In nucleotides, the CDR3 is TGTGCCAGCAGCTTGGTAGAGACTCTGAACACTGAAGCTTTCTTT. The full variable domain, completed using reference TRBV7-9 and TRBJ1-1, is DTGVSQNPRHKITKRGQNVTFRCDPISEHNRLYWYRQTLGQGPEFLTYFQNEAQLEKSRLLSDRFSAERPKGSFSTLEIQRTEQGDSAMYLCASSLVETLNTEAFFGQGTRLTVV.

CDR3 sequence (DNA): TGTGCCAGCAGCTTGGGGACAGGGGACGAGCAGTACTTC. It specifies CASSLGTGDEQYF. The V call is TRBV5-4, the J call TRBJ2-7, with 9 bases identical to TRBD1. The V segment lost 0 bases and the J segment 5 bases; nucleotides outside the gene matches: 0. The germline gives CDR1 SGHNT, CDR2 YYREEE (reference sequence). This CDR3 is 13 amino acids long.

This clone has just one count. The chain has TRBV11-2 and TRBJ1-2; D uncertain. The CDR3 length is 14 residues. CDR1 and CDR2 (germline): SGHAT, FQNNGV. Deletions cut 5 bases from V and 6 bases from J, with 16 bases between. Here the CDR3 DNA reads TGTGCCAGCAGCCCCCGACAAAGTCCTGATGGCTACACCTTC. Residues: CASSPRQSPDGYTF.

This chain links TRBV7-2 with TRBJ1-5, with 10 bases identical to TRBD1. In germline, CDR1 is SGHTA, CDR2 FQGNSA. The CDR3 has 15 residues. With 5 bases clipped from V and 9 bases from J, the junction kept 10 bases outside the gene matches. The CDR3 DNA follows: TGTGCCAGCAGCATCCGGGACAGGGGTTTCATGCCCCAGCATTTT. This codes for CASSIRDRGFMPQHF.

J is TRBJ1-1 and V is TRBV5-4; 9 bases line up with TRBD1. CDR3 size: 16 residues. Per germline, CDR1 SGHNT and CDR2 YYREEE (reference sequence). The junction had 7 bases not matched to a gene; V was cut back by 4 bases and J by 0 bases. CDR3 loop: CASSPKRDRVNTEAFF. Here the CDR3 DNA reads TGTGCCAGCAGCCCAAAGAGGGACAGGGTGAACACTGAAGCTTTCTTT.

The V gene is TRBV9, the J gene TRBJ2-7; no firm D call. The V gene's germline CDR1 is SGDLS and CDR2 YYNGEE. Between the trimmed V and J ends, which lost 2 bases and 1 base, there was a span of 10 bases. The CDR3 is 14 residues long. CDR3 sequence: CASSVWSMSYEQYF. Here the CDR3 DNA reads TGTGCCAGCAGCGTCTGGAGCATGTCCTACGAGCAGTACTTC.

The rearrangement links TRBV7-9 to TRBJ1-2; TRBD1 matches 7 bases. J was trimmed by 1 base and V by 5 bases; bases with no gene match: 7. The CDR3 has 15 amino acids. Per the germline V gene, CDR1 is SEHNR and CDR2 is FQNEAQ (reference sequence). The CDR3 here is CASSATGLLNYGYTF. The CDR3 DNA is TGTGCCAGCAGCGCGACAGGGTTGCTTAACTATGGCTACACCTTC.

This chain uses TRBV2 with TRBJ1-6; possible D gene TRBD1, 6 bases. There are 14 residues in the CDR3. Trimming removed 7 bases from V and 2 bases from J, with 9 bases in between. CDR1 and CDR2 (germline): SNHLY, FYNNEI. This CDR3 reads CASTRTAYNSPLHF. The CDR3, as DNA: TGTGCCAGCACCAGGACAGCCTATAATTCACCCCTCCACTTT.

Only a few counts were recorded for this clone. The CDR3 does not end in the conserved phenylalanine or tryptophan, so this is likely a read error. It is unclear where the CDR3 begins or ends on the DNA, so no DNA is shown, and the CDR3 is as TCRdb lists it. The chain employs TRBV19 and TRBJ1-4; TRBD1, as called in the table, went unchecked against the DNA. The CDR3 adds up to 14 amino acids, both ends counted. CDR1 LNHDA and CDR2 SQIVND come from the germline V gene (reference sequence). The CDR3 sequence: CASSDSGWGSLLFS.

The J gene is TRBJ1-2, the V gene TRBV7-8; 8 nucleotides agree with TRBD1. The CDR3 loop spans 13 amino acids. Germline loops: CDR1 SGHVS, CDR2 FQNEAQ. The V and J ends lost 5 bases and 4 bases, in that order; junction bases with no gene match: 3. Here the CDR3 DNA reads TGTGCCAGCAGCCCGGACAGGGCCTATGGCTACACCTTC. Amino acid sequence: CASSPDRAYGYTF.

This clone was picked up one time. V and J are TRBV5-1 and TRBJ2-7; no definite D call. Trimming removed 1 base at V and 6 bases at J, with 11 bases between. Germline CDR1 reads SGHRS; CDR2 reads YFSETQ. The CDR3 has 13 amino acids. CDR3: CASSLPKTGEQYF. Written as DNA, the CDR3 is TGCGCCAGCAGCTTGCCCAAGACGGGCGAGCAGTACTTC.

The chain combines TRBV11-2 with TRBJ2-1; D is possibly TRBD2 (6 bases). The CDR3 extends over 15 amino acids. Trimming shortened V by 6 bases and J by 7 bases, and 19 bases separated the two germline ends. In germline, CDR1 is SGHAT, CDR2 FQNNGV. CDR3 nucleotide sequence: TGTGCCAGCAGTCAAGTGGACCGTGGAGGGAATGAGCAGTTCTTC. It encodes CASSQVDRGGNEQFF.

The J gene is TRBJ1-3, the V gene TRBV7-2, with D unclear. In germline, CDR1 is SGHTA, CDR2 FQGNSA. Trimming stripped 3 bases from V and 0 bases from J, with 15 bases between. This CDR3 is 17 amino acids long. The CDR3 is CASSFEAAGSSGNTIYF. Written as DNA, the CDR3 is TGTGCCAGCAGCTTCGAAGCGGCCGGAAGCTCTGGAAACACCATATATTTT.

The J gene is TRBJ1-6, the V gene TRBV18; tentative D call: TRBD1 (6 bases). Trimming removed 2 bases from V and 7 bases from J, with 18 bases in between. CDR1 is KGHSH, CDR2 LQKENI, per germline. The length of the CDR3 is 17 residues. CDR3 amino acids: CASSPLDSGRGNSPLHF. The CDR3 nucleotides read TGTGCCAGCTCACCATTGGACTCGGGCAGGGGAAATTCACCCCTCCACTTT.

This chain joins TRBV18 and TRBJ1-2, with 7 nucleotides matching TRBD1. The CDR3 is made up of 15 amino acids. Looked up from germline, CDR1 is KGHSH and CDR2 is LQKENI. V gave up 3 bases and J gave up 4 bases; unmatched junction bases: 8. As DNA, the CDR3 is TGTGCCAGCTCACCTCGGCAGGGGGTACCCTATGGCTACACCTTC. Its protein is CASSPRQGVPYGYTF. The full variable domain, rest sourced from reference TRBV18 and TRBJ1-2, is NAGVMQNPRHLVRRRGQEARLRCSPMKGHSHVYWYRQLPEEGLKFMVYLQKENIIDESGMPKERFSAEFPKEGPSILRIQQVVRGDSAAYFCASSPRQGVPYGYTFGSGTRLTVV.

This chain joins TRBV12-3 or TRBV12-4 and TRBJ1-5; D unresolved. With 7 bases removed from V and 7 bases from J, the gap between germline ends came to 14 bases. The CDR3 is 13 residues long. Here the CDR3 reads CASIEIDWQPQHF. For the CDR3, the DNA is TGTGCCAGCATCGAAATAGACTGGCAGCCCCAGCATTTT.

This rearrangement joins TRBV18 to TRBJ1-2, with D unresolved. CDR3 size: 15 residues. The V gene lost 2 bases and the J gene lost 0 bases, with 10 bases spanning the gap. Germline assignment: CDR1 KGHSH and CDR2 LQKENI. CDR3 DNA sequence: TGTGCCAGCTCACCAGAGTCCCGATCTAACTATGGCTACACCTTC. Translation: CASSPESRSNYGYTF.

This rearrangement joins TRBV20-1 to TRBJ1-3; D is undetermined. In germline, CDR1 is DFQATT, CDR2 SNEGSKA (reference sequence). This CDR3 is built from 13 residues. Trimming took 3 bases from V and 0 from J, leaving 6 bases between them. The CDR3 here is CSASSGSGNTIYF. DNA for the CDR3: TGCAGTGCTAGTTCGGGCTCTGGAAACACCATATATTTT.

The chain employs TRBV9 and TRBJ2-3; no firm D call. V was trimmed by 3 bases and J by 0 bases, leaving 5 bases between them. Looked up from germline, CDR1 is SGDLS and CDR2 is YYNGEE. The CDR3 sequence is 13 residues long. The CDR3 loop reads CASSGSSTDTQYF. DNA for the CDR3: TGTGCCAGCAGCGGCAGTAGCACAGATACGCAGTATTTT.

This clone was seen once. The chain couples TRBV29-1 to TRBJ2-3, with 7 bases aligning to TRBD1. The CDR3 totals 15 residues. Germline V gene data show CDR1 as SQVTM and CDR2 as ANQGSEA. J was trimmed by 1 base and V by 8 bases; bases with no gene match: 12. The CDR3 reads CSIILQGKGTDTQYF. CDR3 nucleotide sequence: TGCAGCATAATATTACAGGGGAAGGGCACAGATACGCAGTATTTT.

This sequence joins TRBV5-1 and TRBJ2-3; no clear D gene. CDR3 size: 14 residues. The V gene lost 4 bases and the J gene lost 3 bases, with 12 bases spanning the gap. Germline V lookup: CDR1 SGHRS, CDR2 YFSETQ. In DNA, the CDR3 is TGCGCCAGCAGCCTCGGGTTTGCAACAGATACGCAGTATTTT. The encoded protein is CASSLGFATDTQYF.

This clone appeared a single time. The chain employs TRBV18 and TRBJ2-6, with D perhaps matching TRBD2 (5 bases). The CDR3 loop spans 17 amino acids. Germline values: CDR1 KGHSH, CDR2 LQKENI. V was cut by 3 bases and J by 0 bases, with 12 bases left in between. CDR3 protein: CASSPKTGTSGANVLTF. The CDR3 nucleotides are TGTGCCAGCTCACCTAAGACGGGAACCTCTGGGGCCAACGTCCTGACTTTC.

This clone has only one observation. The chain is built from TRBV30 and TRBJ1-5, with D unclear. The CDR3 extends over 15 amino acids. Deletions cut 0 bases from V and 1 base from J, with 10 bases between. Looked up from germline, CDR1 is GTSNPN and CDR2 is SVGIG (reference sequence). CDR3: CAWSVYGVSNQPQHF. In DNA form, the CDR3 reads TGTGCCTGGAGTGTATACGGGGTAAGCAATCAGCCCCAGCATTTT.

This chain connects TRBV2 to TRBJ2-1; D might be TRBD1 (8 bases). Germline V CDR1 and CDR2: SNHLY, FYNNEI. The germline V and J ends were trimmed by 8 bases and 7 bases, with 18 bases remaining between them. The CDR3 length is 14 residues. The CDR3 is CASLDRGGSNEQFF. The CDR3 DNA reads as TGTGCCAGCCTAGACAGGGGAGGGTCAAATGAGCAGTTCTTC.